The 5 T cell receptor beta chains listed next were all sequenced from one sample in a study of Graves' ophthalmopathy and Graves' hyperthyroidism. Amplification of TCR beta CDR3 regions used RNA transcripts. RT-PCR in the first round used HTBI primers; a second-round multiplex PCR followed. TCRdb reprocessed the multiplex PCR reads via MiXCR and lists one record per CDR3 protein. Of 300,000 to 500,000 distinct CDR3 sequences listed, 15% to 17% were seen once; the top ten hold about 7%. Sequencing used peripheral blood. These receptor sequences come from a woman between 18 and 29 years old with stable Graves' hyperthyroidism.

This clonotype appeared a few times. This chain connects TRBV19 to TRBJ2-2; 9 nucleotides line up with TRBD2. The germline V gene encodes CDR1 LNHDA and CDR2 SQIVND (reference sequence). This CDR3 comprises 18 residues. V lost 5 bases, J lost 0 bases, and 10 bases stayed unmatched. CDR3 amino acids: CASSRRGGRNSNTGELFF. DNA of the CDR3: TGTGCCAGTAGTCGGCGGGGGGGCAGGAACTCGAACACCGGGGAGCTGTTTTTT.

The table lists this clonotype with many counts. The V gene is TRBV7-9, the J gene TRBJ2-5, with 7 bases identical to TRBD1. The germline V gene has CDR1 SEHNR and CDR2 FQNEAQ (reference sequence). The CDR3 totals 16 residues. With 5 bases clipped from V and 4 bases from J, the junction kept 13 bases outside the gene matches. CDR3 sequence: CASSTSRQGQRETQYF. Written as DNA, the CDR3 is TGTGCCAGCAGCACCTCAAGACAGGGACAAAGAGAGACCCAGTACTTC. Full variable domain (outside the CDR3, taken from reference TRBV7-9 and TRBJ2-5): DTGVSQNPRHKITKRGQNVTFRCDPISEHNRLYWYRQTLGQGPEFLTYFQNEAQLEKSRLLSDRFSAERPKGSFSTLEIQRTEQGDSAMYLCASSTSRQGQRETQYFGPGTRLLVL.

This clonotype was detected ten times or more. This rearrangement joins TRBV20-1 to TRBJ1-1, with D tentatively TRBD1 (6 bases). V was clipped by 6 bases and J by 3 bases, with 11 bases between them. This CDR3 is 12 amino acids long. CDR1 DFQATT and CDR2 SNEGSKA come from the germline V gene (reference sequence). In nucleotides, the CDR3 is TGCAGTGCCACACAGGGATACACTGAAGCTTTCTTT. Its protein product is CSATQGYTEAFF.

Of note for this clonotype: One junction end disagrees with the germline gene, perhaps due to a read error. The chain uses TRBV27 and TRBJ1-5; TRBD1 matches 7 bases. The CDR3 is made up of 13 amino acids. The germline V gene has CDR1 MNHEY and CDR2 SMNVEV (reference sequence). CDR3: CTSRTGSNQPQHF. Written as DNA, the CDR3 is TGTACCAGCAGGACAGGTAGCAATCAGCCCCAGCATTTT.

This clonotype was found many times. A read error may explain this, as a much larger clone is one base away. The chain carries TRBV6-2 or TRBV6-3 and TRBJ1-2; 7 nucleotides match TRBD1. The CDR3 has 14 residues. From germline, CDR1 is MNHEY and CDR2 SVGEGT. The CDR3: CASSYSTGNCGYTF. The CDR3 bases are TGTGCCAGCAGTTACTCGACAGGGAACTGTGGCTACACCTTC.